This T cell receptor beta chain was identified in a study of cytomegalovirus exposure and HLA in healthy donors. Points from the study as a whole: Owing to their indistinguishability, certain V segments, notably TRBV6-2 and TRBV6-3, were excluded. Being productive about 90% or about 30% of the time was typical of most TCR beta V segments in an earlier analysis. Reports credit the classifier with highly specific, highly sensitive diagnosis of cytomegalovirus status.

The PCR was carried out with 60 Vbeta primers and 13 Jbeta primers. Measured with immunoSEQ multiplex PCR; TCRdb has only the in-frame clones, and not every one. The sample records hundreds of thousands of clones, approximately 90% being singletons. This CDR3 spans 13 amino acids. Germline values: CDR1 MNHNS, CDR2 SASEGT. V was shortened by 2 bases and J by 7 bases, with 9 bases between the two germline ends. Of note for this clone: Its cognate antigen is unknown.

The TCR comes from a woman aged 18-29 years in good health and CMV-seronegative. The V gene is TRBV6-1, the J gene TRBJ1-5; TRBD1 is a possible D gene (5 bases). The sequencing input was PBMCs. The CDR3 loop is CASSEQGPQPQHF. The DNA of the CDR3 is TGTGCCAGCAGTGAACAGGGCCCCCAGCCCCAGCATTTT.